A single sample gave rise to the 17 T cell receptor beta chains below, sequenced in a study of relationships among human T cell subsets. Anti-CD4 multisort beads removed cells negatively, then anti-CD8 beads positively selected CD8+ T cells. Semiquantitative ARM-PCR amplified T cell receptor alpha and beta CDR3 regions from mRNA. Exponential amplification used communal superprimers after tagged nested gene-specific primers in ARM-PCR. TCRdb re-analysed the multiplex PCR reads in MiXCR, keeping a single row per CDR3 protein. The data contain under 6,500 distinct CDR3 sequences, about 68% of them singletons. Sequences were obtained from CD8+ T cells sorted from blood. The receptors shown here come from a middle-aged man in good health.

There are a few counts of this clonotype. The J gene is TRBJ2-3, the V gene TRBV5-1, with D unresolved. The CDR3 consists of 12 residues. Trimming shortened V by 1 base and J by 5 bases, and 5 bases separated the two germline ends. Germline assignment: CDR1 SGHRS and CDR2 YFSETQ. The CDR3 nucleotides read TGCGCCAGCAGCTTGTCCGTAGATACGCAGTATTTT. This codes for CASSLSVDTQYF.

This sequence joins TRBV19 and TRBJ2-3; unclear D gene. The CDR3 has 12 residues. Deletions cut 3 bases from V and 4 bases from J, with 5 bases between. Germline assignment: CDR1 LNHDA and CDR2 SQIVND (reference sequence). The chain's CDR3 is CASSMVSDTQYF. The CDR3, as DNA: TGTGCCAGTAGTATGGTTTCAGATACGCAGTATTTT.

V and J are TRBV27 and TRBJ2-7; D is unclear. The CDR3 sequence is 12 residues long. V lost 5 bases and J 2 bases, leaving 7 bases between the germline ends. From germline, CDR1 is MNHEY and CDR2 SMNVEV (reference sequence). The CDR3 bases are TGTGCCAGCAGTCACGGGCCCTACGAGCAGTACTTC. This sequence encodes CASSHGPYEQYF.

J is TRBJ2-3 and V is TRBV28, with D possibly being TRBD2 (5 bases). Germline-derived CDR1 and CDR2 are MDHEN and SYDVKM. The germline V and J ends were trimmed by 8 bases and 6 bases, with 21 bases remaining between them. The CDR3 spans 15 residues. The CDR3 loop is CASGGLIGEQDTQYF. The CDR3, as DNA: TGTGCCAGCGGTGGGCTTATTGGGGAGCAGGATACGCAGTATTTT.

This chain connects TRBV2 to TRBJ1-2; a weak D match, TRBD1 (5 bases). The CDR3 totals 14 residues. The germline V gene encodes CDR1 SNHLY and CDR2 FYNNEI. Trimming cost V 7 bases and J 5 bases, with 17 bases left between them. CDR3 sequence reads: CASTHSGDLYGYTF. The CDR3 region has the DNA TGTGCCAGCACCCACAGCGGGGACCTGTATGGCTACACCTTC.

The V call is TRBV6-5, the J call TRBJ2-7; 7 bases are a match to TRBD1. The CDR3 is made up of 14 amino acids. V dropped 10 bases and J dropped 2; count of bases not matched to a gene: 11. Looked up from germline, CDR1 is MNHEY and CDR2 is SVGAGI. CDR3 protein: CATADREPTYEQYF. CDR3 DNA sequence: TGTGCCACAGCTGACAGGGAACCCACCTACGAGCAGTACTTC.

CDR3 protein: CASSQDRIPQYF. In nucleotides, the CDR3 is TGTGCCAGCAGCCAAGATCGGATTCCCCAGTACTTC. The J gene is TRBJ2-7, the V gene TRBV14, with D unresolved. Between the trimmed V and J ends, which lost 0 bases and 10 bases, there was a span of 10 bases. The CDR3 contains 12 residues. CDR1 SGHDN and CDR2 FVKESK come from the germline V gene.

This chain links TRBV7-6 with TRBJ2-1, with a possible D match to TRBD2 (5 bases). This CDR3 contains 15 residues. V lost 2 bases and J lost 0, with 8 bases in between. The germline V gene has CDR1 SGHVS and CDR2 FNYEAQ. CDR3 loop: CASSLSRGSYNEQFF. As DNA, the CDR3 is TGTGCCAGCAGCTTATCTCGGGGCTCCTACAATGAGCAGTTCTTC.

V and J are TRBV30 and TRBJ2-7, with TRBD2 as a possible D gene (6 bases). Between the trimmed V and J ends, which lost 5 bases and 5 bases, there was a span of 10 bases. There are 11 residues in the CDR3. Germline CDR1 reads GTSNPN; CDR2 reads SVGIG (reference sequence). CDR3 amino acids: CAWAGGNEQYF. In nucleotides, the CDR3 is TGTGCCTGGGCGGGCGGGAACGAGCAGTACTTC.

The CDR3 DNA is TGTGCCTGGAGTGACAGCCCCTACGAGCAGTACTTC. This sequence encodes CAWSDSPYEQYF. The V call is TRBV30, the J call TRBJ2-7; D call uncertain. Trimming removed 1 base at V and 2 bases at J, with 6 bases between. The V gene's germline CDR1 is GTSNPN and CDR2 SVGIG (reference sequence). The CDR3 spans 12 residues.

The genes are TRBV7-9 and TRBJ2-1, with 7 positions matching TRBD2. Germline CDR1 reads SEHNR; CDR2 reads FQNEAQ (reference sequence). The junction had 13 bases not matched to a gene; V was cut back by 3 bases and J by 8 bases. This CDR3 is 16 amino acids long. CDR3 DNA sequence: TGTGCCAGCAGCTTTCCGGCGGGAGAGAGGAGAGATGAGCAGTTCTTC. Translation: CASSFPAGERRDEQFF.

The table lists this clonotype with a few counts. CDR3 in amino acids: CASSSTSNIQYF. Here the CDR3 DNA reads TGTGCCAGCAGCTCCACATCCAACATTCAGTACTTC. The V gene is TRBV5-6, the J gene TRBJ2-4; D remains unclear. Germline assignment: CDR1 SGHDT and CDR2 YYEEEE. V dropped 3 bases and J dropped 7 bases, with 8 bases sitting between them. This CDR3 comprises 12 residues.

The chain recombines TRBV7-9 with TRBJ2-1, with D maybe TRBD1 (6 bases). Trimming left V 3 bases short and J 5 bases short, with 14 bases between. From germline, CDR1 is SEHNR and CDR2 FQNEAQ (reference sequence). This CDR3 region has 15 residues. The CDR3 region has the DNA TGTGCCAGCAGCTTCTCCGGGACACCTAACAATGAGCAGTTCTTC. It encodes CASSFSGTPNNEQFF. The variable domain in full, completed from reference TRBV7-9 and TRBJ2-1, reads DTGVSQNPRHKITKRGQNVTFRCDPISEHNRLYWYRQTLGQGPEFLTYFQNEAQLEKSRLLSDRFSAERPKGSFSTLEIQRTEQGDSAMYLCASSFSGTPNNEQFFGPGTRLTVL.

The rearrangement uses TRBV4-1 and TRBJ2-5, with a possible D match to TRBD1 (6 bases). Germline V gene lookup returns CDR1 MGHRA and CDR2 YSYEKL. V was pared by 4 bases and J by 1 base, with 13 bases between. The CDR3 covers 15 residues. The CDR3 coding sequence is TGCGCCAGCAGCCCTACAGGACAGCTCCAAGAGACCCAGTACTTC. Translating gives CASSPTGQLQETQYF.

This clonotype was detected only a few times. V usage is TRBV28 and J usage is TRBJ2-7; D unresolved. V lost 6 bases and J lost 2, with 11 bases in between. CDR3 length equals 13 residues. CDR1 and CDR2 (germline): MDHEN, SYDVKM. CDR3 in amino acids: CASSLTPAYEQYF. CDR3 coding DNA: TGTGCCAGCAGCTTGACTCCAGCCTACGAGCAGTACTTC.

The chain is built from TRBV29-1 and TRBJ1-5; TRBD1 matches at 7 bases. The CDR3 spans 13 residues. V was clipped by 4 bases and J by 4 bases; unmatched bases: 4. Germline CDR1 reads SQVTM; CDR2 reads ANQGSEA. CDR3 residues: CSVAGTENQPQHF. CDR3 DNA sequence: TGCAGCGTTGCCGGGACAGAAAATCAGCCCCAGCATTTT.

The chain combines TRBV19 with TRBJ2-7, with TRBD2 matching over 9 bases. Germline trimming cut 3 bases from V and 4 bases from J; bases unmatched to any gene: 7. Germline V gene data show CDR1 as LNHDA and CDR2 as SQIVND (reference sequence). The CDR3 consists of 15 residues. The CDR3 region has the DNA TGTGCCAGTAGTATCACAGCGGGGGGACTATACGAGCAGTACTTC. Translating it yields CASSITAGGLYEQYF.